Listed below are T cell receptor beta chains from one sample, sequenced in a study of cytomegalovirus exposure and HLA in healthy donors. The protocol was immunoSEQ multiplex PCR, while the TCRdb copy is restricted to in-frame clones and leaves out a portion. This table holds about 78,000 clones, roughly 95% found once. Sequencing was performed on PBMCs. The receptors were gathered from a man aged 18 to 29 in good health and CMV-seropositive. Both conserved end residues are part of each CDR3. Each record gives: clone size, V gene, D gene, J gene, CDR3 protein, CDR3 DNA. D genes are given only for firm matches. The size of a clone is reported for some rows only, either as once, few or many, or as a class for expanded clones.

>NA|TRBV27|NA|TRBJ2-7
CASSLSRAAPYEQYF
TGTGCCAGCAGTTTATCGAGAGCGGCCCCCTACGAGCAGTACTTC
>NA|TRBV11-2|NA|TRBJ2-3
CASSLASRQGTDTQYF
TGTGCCAGCAGCTTAGCTTCGAGGCAGGGGACAGATACGCAGTATTTT
>NA|TRBV28|NA|TRBJ2-2
CASSLSGQNTGELFF
TGTGCCAGCAGTTTGTCGGGACAAAACACCGGGGAGCTGTTTTTT
>once|TRBV6-5|NA|TRBJ2-7
CASSYGAGGPYEQYF
TGTGCCAGCAGTTACGGGGCAGGGGGGCCCTACGAGCAGTACTTC
>once|TRBV7-8|TRBD1|TRBJ2-2
CASSLEGAAGTGELFF
TGTGCCAGCAGCTTAGAGGGGGCTGCGGGCACCGGGGAGCTGTTTTTT
>NA|TRBV29-1|TRBD1|TRBJ2-4
CSVGGQGTNIQYF
TGCAGCGTTGGGGGACAGGGCACGAACATTCAGTACTTC
>NA|TRBV30|NA|TRBJ1-1
CAWSSFVGGLYTEAFF
TGTGCCTGGAGTAGTTTCGTTGGAGGTTTGTACACTGAAGCTTTCTTT
>NA|TRBV25-1|NA|TRBJ2-3
CATTEYTDTQYF
TGTGCCACCACAGAGTACACAGATACGCAGTATTTT
>NA|TRBV19|NA|TRBJ1-1
CASSIDRVSPHIEAFF
TGTGCCAGTAGTATAGATCGGGTATCACCTCATATTGAAGCTTTCTTT
>NA|TRBV11-2|NA|TRBJ2-5
CASSRRNRQTQETQYF
TGTGCCAGCAGCCGACGGAACAGACAGACCCAAGAGACCCAGTACTTC
>NA|TRBV6-5|NA|TRBJ2-5
CASSYQHGDQETQYF
TGTGCCAGCAGTTATCAACACGGAGATCAAGAGACCCAGTACTTC
>once|TRBV9|NA|TRBJ1-1
CASSGTQSLNTEAFF
TGTGCCAGCAGCGGAACACAGAGCCTGAACACTGAAGCTTTCTTT
>NA|TRBV5-4|NA|TRBJ1-1
CASTRSGTEAFF
TGTGCCAGCACCAGGTCCGGCACTGAAGCTTTCTTT
>once|TRBV11-2|NA|TRBJ1-1
CASSTQGMNTEAFF
TGTGCCAGCAGCACGCAGGGCATGAACACTGAAGCTTTCTTT
>once|TRBV27|NA|TRBJ2-7
CASSSGTSYEQYF
TGTGCCAGCAGTTCCGGGACTTCCTACGAGCAGTACTTC
>NA|TRBV2|NA|TRBJ2-1
CASSPSAYNEQFF
TGTGCCAGCAGTCCTAGCGCCTACAATGAGCAGTTCTTC
>NA|TRBV7-2|TRBD2|TRBJ2-5
CASSLGLAGETQYF
TGTGCCAGCAGCCTGGGACTAGCGGGAGAGACCCAGTACTTC
>NA|TRBV7-3|TRBD1|TRBJ2-5
CASSLRQGAGETQYF
TGTGCCAGCAGCTTAAGACAGGGGGCGGGTGAGACCCAGTACTTC
>NA|TRBV7-3|NA|TRBJ2-3
CASSAGIGPDTQYF
TGTGCCAGCAGCGCGGGCATAGGACCAGATACGCAGTATTTT
>NA|TRBV18|NA|TRBJ1-1
CASSVKTGMNTEAFF
TGTGCCAGCTCAGTAAAGACAGGCATGAACACTGAAGCTTTCTTT
>NA|TRBV7-3|TRBD2|TRBJ2-1
CASSLNPTSANEQFF
TGTGCCAGCAGCTTAAACCCGACTAGCGCCAATGAGCAGTTCTTC
>NA|TRBV2|NA|TRBJ2-1
CASRETPAKDNEQFF
TGTGCCAGCAGGGAGACTCCCGCCAAGGACAATGAGCAGTTCTTC
>once|TRBV29-1|NA|TRBJ2-7
CSVDDRQTYEQYF
TGCAGCGTTGATGACAGGCAAACCTACGAGCAGTACTTC
>NA|TRBV6-5|NA|TRBJ2-7
CASSYSREYEQYF
TGTGCCAGCAGTTACTCAAGAGAGTACGAGCAGTACTTC
>NA|TRBV7-9|TRBD2|TRBJ2-1
CASSLGGTSGRLLEQFF
TGTGCCAGCAGCTTAGGCGGGACTAGCGGGAGGCTGCTTGAGCAGTTCTTC
>NA|TRBV27|NA|TRBJ2-7
CASSRGDYPPSEQYF
TGTGCCAGCAGCCGAGGAGACTACCCCCCAAGCGAGCAGTACTTC
>NA|TRBV29-1|NA|TRBJ2-7
CSAGDYEQYF
TGCAGCGCGGGTGATTACGAGCAGTACTTC
>NA|TRBV7-2|NA|TRBJ2-1
CASSLEVGVPNEQFF
TGTGCCAGCAGCTTAGAAGTGGGAGTACCAAATGAGCAGTTCTTC
>NA|TRBV9|NA|TRBJ2-1
CASSVDGGEYNEQFF
TGTGCCAGCAGCGTAGATGGCGGGGAGTACAATGAGCAGTTCTTC
>NA|TRBV5-4|TRBD2|TRBJ2-4
CASSLALAGVKNIQYF
TGTGCCAGCAGCTTGGCCCTAGCGGGAGTCAAAAACATTCAGTACTTC
>NA|TRBV28|NA|TRBJ2-5
CASSGGRETQYF
TGTGCCAGCAGTGGGGGCAGGGAGACCCAGTACTTC
>NA|TRBV13|TRBD2|TRBJ2-3
CASSLGGTSPYLNTDTQYF
TGTGCCAGCAGCTTAGGCGGGACTAGCCCTTACCTAAACACAGATACGCAGTATTTT
>NA|TRBV6-5|NA|TRBJ2-3
CASSYSKTDADTQYF
TGTGCCAGCAGTTACTCGAAAACAGATGCAGATACGCAGTATTTT
>NA|TRBV7-9|TRBD1|TRBJ2-7
CASSNRDRGQGQYF
TGTGCCAGCAGCAACCGGGACAGGGGGCAGGGGCAGTACTTC
>few|TRBV14|TRBD1|TRBJ1-2
CASSRTGYGYTF
TGTGCCAGCAGCCGGACAGGGTATGGCTACACCTTC
>NA|TRBV5-1|TRBD2|TRBJ2-1
CASSGWGLQNNEQFF
TGCGCCAGCAGCGGTTGGGGACTACAGAACAATGAGCAGTTCTTC
>NA|TRBV2|TRBD2|TRBJ2-1
CASSDGLAGVGNEQFF
TGTGCCAGCAGCGACGGACTAGCGGGAGTCGGCAATGAGCAGTTCTTC
>NA|TRBV5-1|TRBD2|TRBJ2-5
CASSPTSGRASETQYF
TGCGCCAGCAGCCCGACTAGCGGGAGGGCCTCAGAGACCCAGTACTTC
>NA|TRBV2|NA|TRBJ2-7
CASSFGRGYEQYF
TGTGCCAGCAGTTTCGGCAGGGGCTACGAGCAGTACTTC
>NA|TRBV7-2|TRBD1|TRBJ1-2
CASSYDRGGYTF
TGTGCCAGCAGCTACGACAGGGGTGGCTACACCTTC
>once|TRBV7-9|NA|TRBJ1-2
CASSLGGWVEGYTF
TGTGCCAGCAGCTTAGGGGGCTGGGTAGAAGGCTACACCTTC